These 8 T cell receptor beta chains were sequenced from one sample in a study of cytomegalovirus exposure and HLA in healthy donors. PCR used 60 Vbeta primers and 13 Jbeta primers. This table comes from immunoSEQ multiplex PCR, and its TCRdb copy is limited to in-frame clones, with some not included. The sample carries roughly 130,000 clones, about two thirds recorded once. Specimen: PBMCs. These receptors all stem from a human donor in good health.

The chain uses TRBV29-1 and TRBJ2-1, with 11 bases lining up with TRBD1. After removal of 5 bases from V and 7 bases from J, the junction contained 10 bases not matched to a gene. The CDR3 is made up of 15 amino acids. CDR1 is SQVTM, CDR2 ANQGSEA, per germline. CDR3 loop: CSVPIRDRGYNEQFF. The CDR3 bases are TGCAGCGTTCCAATCCGGGACAGGGGGTATAATGAGCAGTTCTTC.

The chain couples TRBV5-1 to TRBJ1-4; D gene unclear. Trimming cost V 0 bases and J 6 bases, with 9 bases left between them. CDR1 and CDR2 (germline): SGHRS, YFSETQ. This CDR3 has 14 residues. CDR3 sequence reads: CASSLGPEDEKLFF. The CDR3 DNA reads TGCGCCAGCAGCTTGGGGCCGGAGGATGAAAAACTGTTTTTT.

This rearrangement joins TRBV9 to TRBJ2-1, with D perhaps matching TRBD1 (5 bases). CDR1 is SGDLS and CDR2 is YYNGEE in the germline V gene. The CDR3 is 16 amino acids. V was pared by 0 bases and J by 0 bases, with 10 bases between. Here the CDR3 DNA reads TGTGCCAGCAGCGTAGGGGGCAGGAGCTCCTACAATGAGCAGTTCTTC. It is translated as CASSVGGRSSYNEQFF.

This clone has just one count. The chain couples TRBV5-4 to TRBJ2-7, with 8 bases that match TRBD2. V was clipped by 4 bases and J by 0 bases; unmatched bases: 12. The CDR3 has 17 residues. Germline V gene data show CDR1 as SGHNT and CDR2 as YYREEE (reference sequence). For the CDR3, the DNA is TGTGCCAGCAGCCCGTCGCCGGGCGGGAGGATCTCCTACGAGCAGTACTTC. Translated, it gives CASSPSPGGRISYEQYF.

The J gene is TRBJ2-3, the V gene TRBV2; D possibly corresponds to TRBD2 (5 bases). This CDR3 spans 13 amino acids. V was trimmed by 8 bases and J by 2 bases, leaving 11 bases between them. Germline CDR1 SNHLY, CDR2 FYNNEI. The CDR3 region is CASSASPTDTQYF. CDR3 in DNA: TGTGCCAGCTCGGCTAGCCCCACAGATACGCAGTATTTT. Complete variable domain (other parts from reference TRBV2 and TRBJ2-3): EPEVTQTPSHQVTQMGQEVILRCVPISNHLYFYWYRQILGQKVEFLVSFYNNEISEKSEIFDDQFSVERPDGSNFTLKIRSTKLEDSAMYFCASSASPTDTQYFGPGTRLTVL.

The V and J genes are TRBV5-1 and TRBJ2-1; D is ambiguous. This CDR3 spans 13 amino acids. Germline CDR1 SGHRS, CDR2 YFSETQ. V lost 0 bases, J lost 5 bases, and 6 bases lay in between. CDR3 coding DNA: TGCGCCAGCAGCTTGGTAGCAAACAATGAGCAGTTCTTC. It translates to CASSLVANNEQFF.

The rearrangement uses TRBV2 and TRBJ2-7; 7 bases match TRBD2. The CDR3 has 14 residues. J lost 2 bases, V lost 6 bases, and 7 bases had no gene match. The germline CDR1 and CDR2 sequences are SNHLY and FYNNEI. The CDR3 region is CASRPGLVTYEQYF. The CDR3 DNA follows: TGTGCCAGCAGACCCGGACTAGTAACCTACGAGCAGTACTTC.

The chain carries TRBV12-5 and TRBJ2-2, with TRBD2 as a possible D gene (6 bases). Germline V lookup: CDR1 LGHNT, CDR2 FRNRAP. The CDR3 is 16 amino acids. V dropped 3 bases and J dropped 1 base, with 12 bases sitting between them. As DNA, the CDR3 is TGTGCTAGTGGTTTCGTAATTAGCGGGAACACCGGGGAGCTGTTTTTT. Its protein is CASGFVISGNTGELFF.